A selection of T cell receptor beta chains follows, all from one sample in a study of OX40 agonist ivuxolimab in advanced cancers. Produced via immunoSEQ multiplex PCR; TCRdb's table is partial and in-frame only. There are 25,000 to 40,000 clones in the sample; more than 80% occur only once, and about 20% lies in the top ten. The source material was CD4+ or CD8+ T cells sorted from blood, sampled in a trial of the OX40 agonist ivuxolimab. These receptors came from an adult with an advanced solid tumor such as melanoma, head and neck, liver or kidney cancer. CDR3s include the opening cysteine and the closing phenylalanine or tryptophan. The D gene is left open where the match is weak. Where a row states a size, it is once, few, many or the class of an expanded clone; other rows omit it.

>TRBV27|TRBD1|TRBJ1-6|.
CASGKYDRDSPLHF
TGTGCCAGCGGTAAATACGACAGGGACTCACCCCTCCACTTT
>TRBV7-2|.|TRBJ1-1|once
CASSLVQGNTEAFF
TGTGCCAGCAGCTTAGTTCAGGGGAACACTGAAGCTTTCTTT
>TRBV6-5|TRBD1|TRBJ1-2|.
CASRLQGQGGYGYTF
TGTGCCAGCAGACTCCAAGGACAGGGAGGGTATGGCTACACCTTC
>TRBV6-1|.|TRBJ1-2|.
CASSASRGNYGYTF
TGTGCCAGCAGTGCGTCCCGAGGGAACTATGGCTACACCTTC
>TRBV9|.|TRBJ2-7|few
CASAPGPQASEQYF
TGTGCCAGCGCCCCGGGACCGCAGGCATCCGAGCAGTACTTC
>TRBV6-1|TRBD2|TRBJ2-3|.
CASSGGATSLVWDTQYF
TGTGCCAGCAGTGGTGGGGCGACTAGCCTGGTTTGGGATACGCAGTATTTT
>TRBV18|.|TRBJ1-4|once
CASSPGSTNEKLFF
TGTGCCAGCTCACCCGGGTCAACTAATGAAAAACTGTTTTTT
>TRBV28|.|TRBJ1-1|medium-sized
CASSLPNTEAFF
TGTGCCAGCAGTTTACCGAACACTGAAGCTTTCTTT
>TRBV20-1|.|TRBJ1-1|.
CSAVVNTEAFF
TGCAGTGCCGTTGTGAACACTGAAGCTTTCTTT
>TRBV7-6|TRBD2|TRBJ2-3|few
CASSFSRRGGYGTDTQYF
TGTGCCAGCAGCTTTTCGCGGCGGGGGGGATATGGCACAGATACGCAGTATTTT
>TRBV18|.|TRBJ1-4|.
CASSPEPGEGKLFF
TGTGCCAGCTCACCAGAACCAGGAGAGGGAAAACTGTTTTTT
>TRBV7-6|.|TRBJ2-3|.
CASSETPYTQYF
TGTGCCAGCAGCGAGACACCATATACGCAGTATTTT
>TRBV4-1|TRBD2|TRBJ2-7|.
CASSLSGGFSYEQYF
TGCGCCAGCAGCCTTTCGGGGGGGTTCTCCTACGAGCAGTACTTC
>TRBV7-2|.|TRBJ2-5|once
CASSSGRETQYF
TGTGCCAGCAGTTCGGGGCGGGAGACCCAGTACTTC
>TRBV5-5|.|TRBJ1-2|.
CASSVGESYGYTF
TGTGCCAGCAGCGTCGGGGAGAGCTATGGCTACACCTTC
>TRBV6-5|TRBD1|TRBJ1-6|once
CASAPRTGSSSPLHF
TGTGCCAGTGCCCCCCGGACAGGGTCTTCATCACCCCTCCACTTT
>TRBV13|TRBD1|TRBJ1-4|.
CASSLAYLTGGSEKLFF
TGTGCCAGCAGCTTAGCATACCTAACAGGGGGATCTGAAAAACTGTTTTTT
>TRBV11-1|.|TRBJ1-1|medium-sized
CASSPSAGVGTEAFF
TGTGCCAGCAGCCCTAGTGCGGGGGTGGGCACTGAAGCTTTCTTT
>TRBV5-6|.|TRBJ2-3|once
CASSLLGGSDTQYF
TGTGCCAGCAGCCTTTTGGGGGGCTCAGATACGCAGTATTTT
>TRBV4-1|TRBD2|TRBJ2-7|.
CASSQDKGGGGSYEQYF
TGCGCCAGCAGCCAAGATAAGGGCGGGGGGGGGTCCTACGAGCAGTACTTC
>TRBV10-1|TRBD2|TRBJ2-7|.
CASSESGTSGEQYF
TGCGCCAGCAGTGAGTCGGGGACTAGCGGCGAGCAGTACTTC
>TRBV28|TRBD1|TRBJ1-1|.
CASSLAGTARGEAFF
TGTGCCAGCAGTTTGGCCGGGACAGCCCGGGGTGAAGCTTTCTTT
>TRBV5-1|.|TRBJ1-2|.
CASRLGTELYGYTF
TGCGCCAGCAGATTAGGGACGGAGCTCTATGGCTACACCTTC
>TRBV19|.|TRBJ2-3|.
CASSPRGAEGDTQYF
TGTGCCAGTTCCCCCCGGGGGGCGGAGGGAGATACGCAGTATTTT
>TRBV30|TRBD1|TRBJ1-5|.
CAWTKGQGRVGNQPQHF
TGTGCCTGGACCAAGGGACAGGGAAGGGTTGGCAATCAGCCCCAGCATTTT
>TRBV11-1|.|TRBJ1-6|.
CASSSDRRENSPLHF
TGTGCCAGCAGCTCGGACCGGAGGGAAAATTCACCCCTCCACTTT
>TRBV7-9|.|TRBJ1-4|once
CASSIRTGGFEKLFF
TGTGCCAGCAGCATCCGGACGGGCGGGTTTGAAAAACTGTTTTTT
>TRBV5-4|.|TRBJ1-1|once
CASLKQSSNTEAFF
TGTGCCAGCCTTAAACAGTCCTCGAACACTGAAGCTTTCTTT
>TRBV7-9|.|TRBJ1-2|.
CASSLDLFGGGYTF
TGTGCCAGCAGCTTAGATTTATTCGGCGGTGGCTACACCTTC
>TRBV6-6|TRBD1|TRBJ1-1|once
CASSNRQGSAFF
TGTGCCAGCAGTAACAGACAGGGCAGTGCTTTCTTT
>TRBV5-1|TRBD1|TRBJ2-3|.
CASSLETGTDTQYF
TGCGCCAGCAGCTTGGAGACAGGGACAGATACGCAGTATTTT
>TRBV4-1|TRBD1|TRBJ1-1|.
CASSQDRQGGTEAFF
TGCGCCAGCAGCCAAGATCGACAGGGTGGCACTGAAGCTTTCTTT
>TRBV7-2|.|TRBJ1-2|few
CASSLDPSRGGYTF
TGTGCCAGCAGCTTAGACCCTTCGAGGGGTGGCTACACCTTC
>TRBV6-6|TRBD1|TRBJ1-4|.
CASSNRRDSNEKLFF
TGTGCCAGCAGTAACCGCCGGGACAGTAATGAAAAACTGTTTTTT
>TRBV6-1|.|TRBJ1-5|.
CASRDGVYSNQPQHF
TGTGCCAGCAGGGACGGCGTTTATAGCAATCAGCCCCAGCATTTT
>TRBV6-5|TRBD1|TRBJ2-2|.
CASSSGTGVVGELFF
TGTGCCAGCAGTTCCGGGACAGGGGTGGTCGGGGAGCTGTTTTTT
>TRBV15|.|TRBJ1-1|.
CATSRDSRGTEAFF
TGTGCCACCAGCAGAGATTCACGAGGGACTGAAGCTTTCTTT
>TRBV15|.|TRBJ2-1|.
CATSRDRVQGGNEQFF
TGTGCCACCAGCAGAGATCGGGTACAGGGAGGGAATGAGCAGTTCTTC
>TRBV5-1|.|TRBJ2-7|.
CASSFDGSGEQYF
TGCGCCAGCAGCTTCGACGGGAGTGGCGAGCAGTACTTC
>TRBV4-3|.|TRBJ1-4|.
CASSPEQLPNEKLFF
TGCGCCAGCAGCCCAGAACAGCTACCTAATGAAAAACTGTTTTTT
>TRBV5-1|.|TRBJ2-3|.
CASSLGMGSYTQYF
TGCGCCAGCAGCTTGGGGATGGGGTCTTATACGCAGTATTTT
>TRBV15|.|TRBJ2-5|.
CATSRDSVQETQYF
TGTGCCACCAGCAGAGACAGCGTCCAAGAGACCCAGTACTTC
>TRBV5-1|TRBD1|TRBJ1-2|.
CASSPSGTADGYTF
TGCGCCAGCAGCCCCTCCGGGACAGCCGATGGCTACACCTTC
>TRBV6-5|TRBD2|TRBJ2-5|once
CASRTSGGGETQYF
TGTGCCAGCAGAACTAGCGGAGGCGGAGAGACCCAGTACTTC
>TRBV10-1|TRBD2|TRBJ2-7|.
CASSERTSGSYEQYF
TGCGCCAGCAGTGAGAGGACTAGCGGATCCTACGAGCAGTACTTC
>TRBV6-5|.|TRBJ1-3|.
CASSFGRASGNTIYF
TGTGCCAGCAGTTTCGGACGGGCCTCTGGAAACACCATATATTTT
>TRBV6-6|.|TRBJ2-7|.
CASSNTGTPTYEQYF
TGTGCCAGCAGTAACACCGGGACTCCCACTTACGAGCAGTACTTC
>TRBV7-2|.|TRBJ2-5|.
CASSLDRSETQYF
TGTGCCAGCAGCTTAGATAGATCCGAGACCCAGTACTTC
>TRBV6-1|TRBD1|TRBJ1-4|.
CASTPGQINEKLFF
TGTGCCAGCACCCCGGGACAGATTAATGAAAAACTGTTTTTT
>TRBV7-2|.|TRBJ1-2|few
CASTLGATNYGYTF
TGTGCCAGCACCCTGGGGGCTACAAACTATGGCTACACCTTC
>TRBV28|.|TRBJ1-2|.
CASSALRFGYTF
TGTGCCAGCAGTGCCCTCAGATTTGGCTACACCTTC
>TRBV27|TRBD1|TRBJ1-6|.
CASSNPGQGRLSPLHF
TGTGCCAGCAGTAACCCGGGACAGGGCCGTCTTTCACCCCTCCACTTT
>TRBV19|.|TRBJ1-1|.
CASSNGFTEAFF
TGTGCCAGTAGTAATGGGTTCACTGAAGCTTTCTTT
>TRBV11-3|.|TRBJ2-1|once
CASSTGLPTDEQFF
TGTGCCAGCAGCACAGGACTCCCGACCGATGAGCAGTTCTTC
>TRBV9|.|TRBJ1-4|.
CASSPRGERKKLFF
TGTGCCAGCAGCCCCCGGGGGGAAAGGAAAAAACTGTTTTTT
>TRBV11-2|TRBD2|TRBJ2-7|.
CASSTGTSSYEQYF
TGTGCCAGCAGCACCGGGACTAGCTCCTACGAGCAGTACTTC
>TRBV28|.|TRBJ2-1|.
CAGNEQFF
TGTGCGGGGAATGAGCAGTTCTTC
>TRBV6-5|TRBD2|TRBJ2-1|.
CASNKAGGNYNEQFF
TGTGCCAGCAATAAAGCGGGGGGGAACTACAATGAGCAGTTCTTC
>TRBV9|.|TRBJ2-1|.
CASSVGNALANEQFF
TGTGCCAGCAGCGTAGGAAATGCACTAGCCAATGAGCAGTTCTTC